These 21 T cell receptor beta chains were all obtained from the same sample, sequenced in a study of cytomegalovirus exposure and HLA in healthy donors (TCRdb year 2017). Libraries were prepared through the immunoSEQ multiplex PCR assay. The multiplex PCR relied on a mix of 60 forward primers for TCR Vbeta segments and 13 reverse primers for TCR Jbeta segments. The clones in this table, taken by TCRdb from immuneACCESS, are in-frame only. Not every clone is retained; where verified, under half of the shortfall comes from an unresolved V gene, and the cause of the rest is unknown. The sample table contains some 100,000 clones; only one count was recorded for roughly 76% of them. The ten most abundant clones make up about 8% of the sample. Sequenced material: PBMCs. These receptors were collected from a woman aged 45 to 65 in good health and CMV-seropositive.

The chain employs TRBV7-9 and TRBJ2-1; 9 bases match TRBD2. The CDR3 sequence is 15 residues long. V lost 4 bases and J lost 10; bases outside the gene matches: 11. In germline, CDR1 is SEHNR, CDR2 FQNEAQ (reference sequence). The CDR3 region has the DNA TGTGCCAGCAGCTGGGGACTAGCCGGATTGGAGGAGCAGTTCTTC. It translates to CASSWGLAGLEEQFF. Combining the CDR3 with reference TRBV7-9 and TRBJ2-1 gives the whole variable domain DTGVSQNPRHKITKRGQNVTFRCDPISEHNRLYWYRQTLGQGPEFLTYFQNEAQLEKSRLLSDRFSAERPKGSFSTLEIQRTEQGDSAMYLCASSWGLAGLEEQFFGPGTRLTVL.

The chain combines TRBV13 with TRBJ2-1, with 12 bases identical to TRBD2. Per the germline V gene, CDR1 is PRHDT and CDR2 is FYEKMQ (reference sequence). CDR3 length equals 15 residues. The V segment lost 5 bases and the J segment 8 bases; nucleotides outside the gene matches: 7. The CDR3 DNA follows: TGTGCCAGCAGCAAACGACTAGCGGGAGCGGATGAGCAGTTCTTC. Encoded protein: CASSKRLAGADEQFF. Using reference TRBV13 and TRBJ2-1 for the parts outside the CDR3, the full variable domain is AAGVIQSPRHLIKEKRETATLKCYPIPRHDTVYWYQQGPGQDPQFLISFYEKMQSDKGSIPDRFSAQQFSDYHSELNMSSLELGDSALYFCASSKRLAGADEQFFGPGTRLTVL.

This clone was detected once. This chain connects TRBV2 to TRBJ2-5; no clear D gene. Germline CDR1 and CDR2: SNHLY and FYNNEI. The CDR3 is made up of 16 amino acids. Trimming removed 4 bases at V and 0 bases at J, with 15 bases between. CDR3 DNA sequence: TGTGCCAGCAGTGGGGTCGGGTCGCAGTACCAAGAGACCCAGTACTTC. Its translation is CASSGVGSQYQETQYF.

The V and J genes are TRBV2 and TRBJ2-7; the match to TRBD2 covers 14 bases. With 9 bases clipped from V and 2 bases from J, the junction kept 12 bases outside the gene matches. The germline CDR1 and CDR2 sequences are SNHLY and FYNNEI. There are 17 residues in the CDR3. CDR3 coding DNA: TGTGCCAGTAGGCCAGGGACTAGCGGGGGCATAACCTACGAGCAGTACTTC. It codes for CASRPGTSGGITYEQYF.

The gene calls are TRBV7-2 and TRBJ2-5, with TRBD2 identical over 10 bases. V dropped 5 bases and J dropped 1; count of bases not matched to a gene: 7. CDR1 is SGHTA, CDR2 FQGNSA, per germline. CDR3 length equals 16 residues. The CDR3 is CASSLLAGGPQETQYF. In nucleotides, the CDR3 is TGTGCCAGCAGCCTTTTAGCGGGGGGCCCCCAAGAGACCCAGTACTTC.

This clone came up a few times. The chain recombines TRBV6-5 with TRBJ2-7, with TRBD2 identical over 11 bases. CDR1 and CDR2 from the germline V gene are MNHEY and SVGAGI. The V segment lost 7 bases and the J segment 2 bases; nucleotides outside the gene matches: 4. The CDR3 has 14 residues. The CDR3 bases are TGTGCCAGCAAGAGACTAGCGGGGCCCTACGAGCAGTACTTC. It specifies CASKRLAGPYEQYF.

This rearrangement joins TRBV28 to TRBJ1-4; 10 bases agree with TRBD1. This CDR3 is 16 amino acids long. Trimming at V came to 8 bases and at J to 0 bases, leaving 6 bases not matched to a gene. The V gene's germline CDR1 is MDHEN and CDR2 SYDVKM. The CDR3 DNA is TGTGCCAGCGGGGACAGGGGCGCTTCAACTAATGAAAAACTGTTTTTT. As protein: CASGDRGASTNEKLFF.

The CDR3: CASSSSRNSPLHF. The DNA of the CDR3 is TGTGCCAGCAGTTCGTCCCGTAATTCACCCCTCCACTTT. The rearrangement links TRBV27 to TRBJ1-6; D remains ambiguous. Trimming cost V 4 bases and J 6 bases, with 7 bases left between them. Per the germline V gene, CDR1 is MNHEY and CDR2 is SMNVEV (reference sequence). The CDR3 contains 13 residues.

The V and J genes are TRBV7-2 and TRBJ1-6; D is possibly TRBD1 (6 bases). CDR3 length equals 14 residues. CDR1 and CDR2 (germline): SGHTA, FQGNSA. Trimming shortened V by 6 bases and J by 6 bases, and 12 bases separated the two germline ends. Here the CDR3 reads CASSSDSPNSPLHF. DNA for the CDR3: TGTGCCAGCAGTTCGGACAGCCCTAATTCACCCCTCCACTTT.

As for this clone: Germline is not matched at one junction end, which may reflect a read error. The CDR3 bases are TGTGCCAGCAGCCCCGCGGGGGCTGGAGGCAAAAACAGTCAGTACTTC. The encoded protein is CASSPAGAGGKNSQYF. V and J are TRBV5-4 and TRBJ2-4; a possible D gene is TRBD2 (7 bases). The CDR3 spans 16 residues. Looked up from germline, CDR1 is SGHNT and CDR2 is YYREEE (reference sequence).

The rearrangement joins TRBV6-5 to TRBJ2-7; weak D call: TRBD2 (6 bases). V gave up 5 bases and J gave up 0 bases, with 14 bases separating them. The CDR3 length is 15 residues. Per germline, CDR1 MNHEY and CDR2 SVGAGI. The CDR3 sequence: CASSPSGSYSYEQYF. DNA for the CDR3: TGTGCCAGCAGTCCCAGCGGGTCCTACTCCTACGAGCAGTACTTC.

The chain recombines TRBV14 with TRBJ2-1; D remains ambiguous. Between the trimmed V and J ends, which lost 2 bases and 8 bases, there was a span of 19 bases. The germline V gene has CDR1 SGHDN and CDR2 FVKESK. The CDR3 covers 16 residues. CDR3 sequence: CASSQRRPSSVDEQFF. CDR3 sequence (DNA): TGTGCCAGCAGCCAACGAAGACCCTCCAGCGTCGATGAGCAGTTCTTC.

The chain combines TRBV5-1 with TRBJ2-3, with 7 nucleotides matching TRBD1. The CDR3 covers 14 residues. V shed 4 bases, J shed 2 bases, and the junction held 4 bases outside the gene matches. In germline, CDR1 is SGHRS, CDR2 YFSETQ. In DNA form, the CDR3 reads TGCGCCAGCAGCCCCGGGACAGACACAGATACGCAGTATTTT. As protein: CASSPGTDTDTQYF.

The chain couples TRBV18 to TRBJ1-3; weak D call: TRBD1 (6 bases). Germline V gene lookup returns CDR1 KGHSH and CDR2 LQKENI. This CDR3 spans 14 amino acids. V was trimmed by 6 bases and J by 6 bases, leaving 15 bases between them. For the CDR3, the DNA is TGTGCCAGCTCCACAGGGAACCTTGCAAACACCATATATTTT. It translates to CASSTGNLANTIYF.

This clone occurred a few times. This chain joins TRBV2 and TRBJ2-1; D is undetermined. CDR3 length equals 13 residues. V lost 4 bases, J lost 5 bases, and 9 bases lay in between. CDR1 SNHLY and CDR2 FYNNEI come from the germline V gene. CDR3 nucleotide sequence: TGTGCCAGCAGTGTGATAGTGAACAATGAGCAGTTCTTC. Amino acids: CASSVIVNNEQFF. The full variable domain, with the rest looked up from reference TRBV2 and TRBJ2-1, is EPEVTQTPSHQVTQMGQEVILRCVPISNHLYFYWYRQILGQKVEFLVSFYNNEISEKSEIFDDQFSVERPDGSNFTLKIRSTKLEDSAMYFCASSVIVNNEQFFGPGTRLTVL.

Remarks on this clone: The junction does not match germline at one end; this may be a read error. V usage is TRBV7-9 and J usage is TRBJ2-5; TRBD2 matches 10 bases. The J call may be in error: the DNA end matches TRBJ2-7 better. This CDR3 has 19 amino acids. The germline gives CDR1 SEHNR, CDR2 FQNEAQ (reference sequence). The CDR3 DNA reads TGTTCCAGCAGCCCTAAGGTCAGCGTTACTAGCGGGACCTCCTACGAGCAGTACTTC. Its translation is CSSSPKVSVTSGTSYEQYF.

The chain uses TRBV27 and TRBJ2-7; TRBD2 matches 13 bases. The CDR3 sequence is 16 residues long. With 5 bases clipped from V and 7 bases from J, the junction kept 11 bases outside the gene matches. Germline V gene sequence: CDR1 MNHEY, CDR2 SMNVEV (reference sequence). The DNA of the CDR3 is TGTGCCAGCAGTCCCGGGACTAGCGGGACCTCGAGGGAGCAGTACTTC. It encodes CASSPGTSGTSREQYF.

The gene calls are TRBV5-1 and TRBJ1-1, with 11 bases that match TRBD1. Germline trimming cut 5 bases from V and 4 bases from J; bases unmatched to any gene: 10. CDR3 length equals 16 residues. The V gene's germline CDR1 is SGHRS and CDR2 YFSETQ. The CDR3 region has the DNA TGCGCCAGCAGAGGAATCGGGACAGGGGGTTCCACTGAAGCTTTCTTT. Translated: CASRGIGTGGSTEAFF.

The CDR3 region is CASSYYRVSGANVLTF. CDR3 nucleotides: TGTGCCAGCAGTTACTACAGGGTATCCGGGGCCAACGTCCTGACTTTC. The chain carries TRBV6-5 and TRBJ2-6; a weak D match, TRBD1 (6 bases). The ends were cut back, 1 base at V and 4 bases at J, with 11 bases in the middle. CDR1 and CDR2 from the germline V gene are MNHEY and SVGAGI. The CDR3 covers 16 residues.

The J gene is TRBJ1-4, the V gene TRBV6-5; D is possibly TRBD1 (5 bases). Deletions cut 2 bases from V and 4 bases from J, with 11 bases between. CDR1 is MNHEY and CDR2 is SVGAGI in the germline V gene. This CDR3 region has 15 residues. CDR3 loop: CASSYTRQFNEKLFF. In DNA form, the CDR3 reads TGTGCCAGCAGTTACACTCGACAGTTTAATGAAAAACTGTTTTTT.

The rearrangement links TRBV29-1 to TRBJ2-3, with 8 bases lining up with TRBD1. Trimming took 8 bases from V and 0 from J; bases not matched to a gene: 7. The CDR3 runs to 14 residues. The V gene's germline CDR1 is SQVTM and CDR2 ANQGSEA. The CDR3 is CSLAGGGSTDTQYF. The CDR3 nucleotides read TGCAGCTTGGCAGGGGGCGGGAGCACAGATACGCAGTATTTT.